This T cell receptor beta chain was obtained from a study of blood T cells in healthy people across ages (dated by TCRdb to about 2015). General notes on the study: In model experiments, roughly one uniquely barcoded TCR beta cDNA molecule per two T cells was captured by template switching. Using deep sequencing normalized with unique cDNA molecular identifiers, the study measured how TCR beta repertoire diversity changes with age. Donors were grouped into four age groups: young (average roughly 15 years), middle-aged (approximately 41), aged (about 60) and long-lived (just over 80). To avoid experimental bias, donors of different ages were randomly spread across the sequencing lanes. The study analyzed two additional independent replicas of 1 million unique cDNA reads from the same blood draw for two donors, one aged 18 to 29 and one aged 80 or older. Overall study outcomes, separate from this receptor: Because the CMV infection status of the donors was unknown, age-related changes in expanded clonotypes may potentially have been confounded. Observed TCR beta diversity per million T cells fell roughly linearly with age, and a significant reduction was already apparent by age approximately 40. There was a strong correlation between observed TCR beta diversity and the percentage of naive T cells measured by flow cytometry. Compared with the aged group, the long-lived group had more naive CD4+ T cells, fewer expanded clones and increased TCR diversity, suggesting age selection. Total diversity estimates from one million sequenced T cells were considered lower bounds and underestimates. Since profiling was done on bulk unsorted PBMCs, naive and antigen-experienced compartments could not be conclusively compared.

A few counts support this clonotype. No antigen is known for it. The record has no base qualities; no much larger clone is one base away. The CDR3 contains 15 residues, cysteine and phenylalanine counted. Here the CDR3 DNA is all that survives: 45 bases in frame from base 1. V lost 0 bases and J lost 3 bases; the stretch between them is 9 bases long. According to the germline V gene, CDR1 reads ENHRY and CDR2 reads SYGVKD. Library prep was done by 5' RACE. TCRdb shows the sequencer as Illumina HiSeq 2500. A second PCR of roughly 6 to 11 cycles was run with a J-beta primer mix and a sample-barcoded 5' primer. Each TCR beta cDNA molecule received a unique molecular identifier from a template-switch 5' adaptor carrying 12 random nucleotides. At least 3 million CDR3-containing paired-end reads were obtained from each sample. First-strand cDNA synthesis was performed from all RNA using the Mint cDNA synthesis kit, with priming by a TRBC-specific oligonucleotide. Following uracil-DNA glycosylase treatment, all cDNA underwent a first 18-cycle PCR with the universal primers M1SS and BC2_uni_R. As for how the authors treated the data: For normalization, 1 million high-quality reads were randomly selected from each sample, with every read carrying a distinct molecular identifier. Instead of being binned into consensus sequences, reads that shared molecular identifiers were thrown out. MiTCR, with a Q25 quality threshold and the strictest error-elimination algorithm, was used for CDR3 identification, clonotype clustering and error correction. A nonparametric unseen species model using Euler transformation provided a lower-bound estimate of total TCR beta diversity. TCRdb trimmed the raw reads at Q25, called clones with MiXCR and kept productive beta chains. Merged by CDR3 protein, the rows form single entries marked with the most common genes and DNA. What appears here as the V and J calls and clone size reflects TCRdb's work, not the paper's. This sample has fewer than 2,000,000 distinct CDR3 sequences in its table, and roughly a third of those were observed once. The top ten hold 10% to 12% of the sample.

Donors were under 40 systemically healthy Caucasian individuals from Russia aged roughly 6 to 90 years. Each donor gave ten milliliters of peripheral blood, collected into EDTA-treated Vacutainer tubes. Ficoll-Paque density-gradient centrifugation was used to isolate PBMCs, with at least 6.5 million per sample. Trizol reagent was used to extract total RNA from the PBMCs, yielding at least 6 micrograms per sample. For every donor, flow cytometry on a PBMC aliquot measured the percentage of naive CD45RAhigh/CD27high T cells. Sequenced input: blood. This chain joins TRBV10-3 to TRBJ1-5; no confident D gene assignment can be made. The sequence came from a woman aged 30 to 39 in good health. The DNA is TGTGCCATCAGTGAGTCGTCAGACTCCAATCAGCCCCAGCATTTT. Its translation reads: CAISESSDSNQPQHF.